Below are 27 T cell receptor beta chains sequenced from a single sample in a study of spatial heterogeneity in lung cancer. This sample's time point: sample taken at primary tumor resection. From tumor, nontumor lung or frozen PBMC, whole RNA was taken unsorted for sequencing. TCRdb reprocessed the 5' RACE reads with MiXCR, giving one entry per CDR3 protein. This table has tens of thousands of distinct CDR3 sequences, less than 5.5% appearing once. Here the sequenced sample was PBMCs, taken at surgery. The source of these receptors is a female donor with early-stage non-small cell lung cancer.

The chain joins TRBV20-1 to TRBJ2-5; 10 bases are shared with TRBD2. The length of the CDR3 is 15 residues. Germline CDR1 DFQATT, CDR2 SNEGSKA (reference sequence). V shed 1 base, J shed 1 base, and the junction held 3 bases outside the gene matches. DNA of the CDR3: TGCAGTGCTAGAGGTAGCGGGGGGATCCAAGAGACCCAGTACTTC. Translated: CSARGSGGIQETQYF.

This clonotype has at least ten counts. This chain joins TRBV6-1 and TRBJ2-7, with TRBD1 matching over 7 bases. The trim removed 6 bases at V and 10 bases at J, leaving 9 bases unmatched. CDR3 length: 12 residues. Germline assignment: CDR1 MNHNS and CDR2 SASEGT. The DNA for the CDR3 is TGTGCCAGCAGGCAGAACAGGGGACAACAGTACTTC. Amino acids: CASRQNRGQQYF.

This clonotype was detected ten times or more. The chain couples TRBV7-9 to TRBJ2-2, with TRBD2 matching over 11 bases. This CDR3 spans 16 amino acids. Germline CDR1 SEHNR, CDR2 FQNEAQ (reference sequence). J was trimmed by 7 bases and V by 1 base; bases with no gene match: 5. Written as DNA, the CDR3 is TGTGCCAGCAGCTTAGAAGGACTAGCGGGTCGCGGGGAGCTGTTTTTT. This gives the protein CASSLEGLAGRGELFF.

This clonotype was seen many times. The rearrangement uses TRBV7-8 and TRBJ2-4; D possibly corresponds to TRBD1 (5 bases). Germline V CDR1 and CDR2: SGHVS, FQNEAQ. V lost 3 bases to trimming and J lost 9 bases, with 18 bases between them. CDR3 length equals 15 residues. The CDR3 is CASSFEFGRQGIQYF. In DNA, the CDR3 is TGTGCCAGCAGCTTTGAATTTGGCCGGCAGGGCATTCAGTACTTC.

There are many counts of this clonotype. The CDR3 DNA is TGTGCCAGCAGGCCTGCCTCAGCAGGGAAGATTCATGGCTACACCTTC. Translating gives CASRPASAGKIHGYTF. The chain carries TRBV28 and TRBJ1-2; D might be TRBD1 (5 bases). The V end lost 6 bases, the J end lost 6 bases, and 23 bases lay between the germline ends. The CDR3 runs 16 residues. Germline CDR1 and CDR2: MDHEN and SYDVKM.

The gene calls are TRBV4-3 and TRBJ1-4, with 9 bases that match TRBD1. J lost 6 bases, V lost 3 bases, and 2 bases had no gene match. The CDR3 is 14 amino acids. The germline gives CDR1 LGHNA, CDR2 YSLEER. The CDR3 is CASSHRTGDEKLFF. CDR3 nucleotides: TGCGCCAGCAGCCACCGGACAGGGGATGAAAAACTGTTTTTT.

This clonotype has at least ten counts. The chain links TRBV28 to TRBJ2-1; D assignment may be TRBD1 or TRBD2 (6 bases each). The length of the CDR3 is 14 residues. Trimming pared 3 bases from V and 9 bases from J, leaving 15 bases between. Germline values: CDR1 MDHEN, CDR2 SYDVKM. In nucleotides, the CDR3 is TGTGCCAGCAGTTTTCGGGGGCTAGGGGTTGAGCAGTTCTTC. It specifies CASSFRGLGVEQFF.

This clonotype was picked up many times. This chain uses TRBV20-1 with TRBJ2-1; no reliable D call. The CDR3 has 13 amino acids. V lost 2 bases, J lost 9 bases, and 14 bases lay in between. Germline V gives CDR1 DFQATT, CDR2 SNEGSKA (reference sequence). CDR3 nucleotides: TGCAGTGCTAGACCATCAATTCTGGGTGAGCAGTTCTTC. Translated: CSARPSILGEQFF.

This clonotype was detected many times. The chain employs TRBV7-2 and TRBJ1-2; D perhaps matches TRBD1 (5 bases). CDR1 SGHTA and CDR2 FQGNSA come from the germline V gene. The CDR3 extends over 16 amino acids. V was trimmed by 6 bases and J by 4 bases, leaving 21 bases between them. The CDR3 sequence: CASSKRQPSLIYGYTF. In DNA, the CDR3 is TGTGCCAGCAGTAAAAGACAGCCTTCCTTAATCTATGGCTACACCTTC.

This clonotype is deemed medium-sized. The chain is built from TRBV29-1 and TRBJ2-3; D is unresolved. The CDR3 sequence is 14 residues long. Per the germline V gene, CDR1 is SQVTM and CDR2 is ANQGSEA. V lost 4 bases to trimming and J lost 0 bases, with 11 bases between them. The DNA of the CDR3 is TGCAGCGTTGGCATTTGGCCCAGCACAGATACGCAGTATTTT. It yields the protein CSVGIWPSTDTQYF.

This clonotype has a count of ten or more. The CDR3 here is CASSQSVPSRTGELFF. CDR3 DNA: TGTGCCAGCAGCCAAAGTGTCCCTAGCCGTACCGGGGAGCTGTTTTTT. The chain links TRBV14 to TRBJ2-2; the D gene is possibly TRBD2 (5 bases). Germline V gene lookup returns CDR1 SGHDN and CDR2 FVKESK. This CDR3 comprises 16 residues. Trimming pared 2 bases from V and 5 bases from J, leaving 15 bases between.

This clonotype was seen a few times. J is TRBJ2-5 and V is TRBV6-1, with TRBD2 as a possible D gene (6 bases). From germline, CDR1 is MNHNS and CDR2 SASEGT. This CDR3 is built from 14 residues. V lost 5 bases and J 7 bases, leaving 17 bases between the germline ends. The chain's CDR3 is CASSPGTAERTQYF. The CDR3 DNA reads TGTGCCAGCAGTCCCGGGACTGCTGAGAGGACCCAGTACTTC.

The table lists this clonotype with many counts. The gene calls are TRBV19 and TRBJ2-5; 10 bases are shared with TRBD1. Germline CDR1 reads LNHDA; CDR2 reads SQIVND (reference sequence). V was pared by 1 base and J by 3 bases, with 2 bases of the junction left unmatched. The CDR3 length is 15 residues. CDR3 protein: CASSIVGTGEETQYF. For the CDR3, the DNA is TGTGCCAGTAGTATAGTCGGGACAGGGGAAGAGACCCAGTACTTC.

This clonotype was counted ten times or more. V is TRBV5-4 and J is TRBJ2-2; 11 bases line up with TRBD2. CDR3 length: 17 amino acids. The J segment lost 0 bases and the V segment lost 0 bases, leaving 1 base of the junction unmatched. Germline CDR1 is SGHNT and CDR2 is YYREEE (reference sequence). This chain's CDR3 is CASSLVLAGANTGELFF. In nucleotides, the CDR3 is TGTGCCAGCAGCTTGGTACTAGCGGGAGCGAACACCGGGGAGCTGTTTTTT.

This clonotype was observed at least ten times. The rearrangement joins TRBV27 to TRBJ1-2, with D perhaps matching TRBD1 (6 bases). Per germline, CDR1 MNHEY and CDR2 SMNVEV (reference sequence). V was clipped by 6 bases and J by 6 bases, with 14 bases between them. This CDR3 comprises 13 residues. For the CDR3, the DNA is TGTGCCAGCAGGGGGCCCTGGGGGCATGGCTACACCTTC. Its translation: CASRGPWGHGYTF.

Ten or more counts support this clonotype. V usage is TRBV19 and J usage is TRBJ1-4; D is perhaps TRBD1 (6 bases). Trimming cost V 7 bases and J 7 bases, with 19 bases left between them. Germline V CDR1 and CDR2: LNHDA, SQIVND (reference sequence). The CDR3 is made up of 15 amino acids. Here the CDR3 reads CASTGDNTVSEKLFF. CDR3 in DNA: TGTGCCAGTACCGGGGACAATACCGTTTCTGAAAAACTGTTTTTT.

In its sample, this clonotype was seen many times. The chain carries TRBV7-9 and TRBJ2-7; D tentatively reads TRBD1 or TRBD2 (6 bases each). CDR3 length: 16 residues. V dropped 6 bases and J dropped 3 bases, with 21 bases sitting between them. Per the germline V gene, CDR1 is SEHNR and CDR2 is FQNEAQ (reference sequence). CDR3 protein: CASRPQTGLGGYEQYF. The CDR3 coding sequence is TGTGCCAGCAGGCCTCAGACAGGCCTCGGGGGCTACGAGCAGTACTTC.

This clonotype was recorded many times. J is TRBJ2-7 and V is TRBV20-1; 8 bases agree with TRBD2. The CDR3 length is 15 residues. Germline V gene lookup returns CDR1 DFQATT and CDR2 SNEGSKA (reference sequence). The V gene end was trimmed by 0 bases and the J gene end by 2 bases; junction bases not matched to a gene: 6. CDR3 nucleotide sequence: TGCAGTGCTAGAGATTCAGGCGGGGGGCCCTACGAGCAGTACTTC. This codes for CSARDSGGGPYEQYF.

At least ten counts were recorded for this clonotype. The chain couples TRBV18 to TRBJ1-2; no definite D call. The CDR3 is 13 residues long. Trimming cost V 0 bases and J 1 base, with 3 bases left between them. Germline-derived CDR1 and CDR2 are KGHSH and LQKENI. DNA for the CDR3: TGTGCCAGCTCACCACCCTTTAACTATGGCTACACCTTC. This sequence encodes CASSPPFNYGYTF.

This clonotype was seen many times. The chain combines TRBV6-2 or TRBV6-3 with TRBJ2-1; TRBD2 matches 10 bases. Germline V gene data show CDR1 as MNHEY and CDR2 as SVGEGT. Trimming removed 2 bases from V and 9 bases from J; junction bases left unmatched: 7. CDR3 length: 15 amino acids. CDR3 nucleotides: TGTGCCAGCAGTTACAACAGCGGGGGGGCGCTTGAGCAGTTCTTC. Translated, it gives CASSYNSGGALEQFF.

This clonotype turned up a few times. This chain joins TRBV6-5 and TRBJ1-3; perhaps TRBD1 as D (6 bases). The CDR3 is 14 residues long. The V end lost 8 bases, the J end lost 2 bases, and 13 bases lay between the germline ends. Germline CDR1 is MNHEY and CDR2 is SVGAGI. CDR3 loop: CASRSQGTGNTIYF. In DNA form, the CDR3 reads TGTGCCAGCCGATCTCAGGGGACTGGAAACACCATATATTTT.

This clonotype was counted only a few times. V is TRBV20-1 and J is TRBJ1-5; unclear D gene. Trimming removed 6 bases from V and 9 bases from J, with 12 bases in between. CDR3 size: 11 residues. In germline, CDR1 is DFQATT, CDR2 SNEGSKA (reference sequence). The CDR3 coding sequence is TGCAGTGCCCCCTTCTCGGGGCCCCAGCATTTT. Translated, it gives CSAPFSGPQHF.

The CDR3 DNA reads TGTGCCAGCAGCTTAGCCGTTACTAGCACAGATACGCAGTATTTT. Translation gives CASSLAVTSTDTQYF. The rearrangement joins TRBV7-2 to TRBJ2-3; no definite D call. The CDR3 sequence is 15 residues long. Germline assignment: CDR1 SGHTA and CDR2 FQGNSA. The V gene lost 0 bases and the J gene lost 0 bases, with 7 bases spanning the gap.

This clonotype was recorded many times. This chain joins TRBV27 and TRBJ1-5; tentative D call: TRBD1 (5 bases). The CDR3 length is 15 residues. Trimming removed 3 bases from V and 0 bases from J, with 9 bases in between. Germline loops: CDR1 MNHEY, CDR2 SMNVEV (reference sequence). In DNA form, the CDR3 reads TGTGCCAGCAGTTTGGGGGAGGGTAGCAATCAGCCCCAGCATTTT. It translates to CASSLGEGSNQPQHF.

This clonotype showed up many times. The V gene is TRBV2, the J gene TRBJ2-3; possible D gene TRBD2, 5 bases. The CDR3 totals 14 residues. Per germline, CDR1 SNHLY and CDR2 FYNNEI. The V end was cut by 3 bases, the J end by 0 bases, with 7 bases between. The CDR3 DNA is TGTGCCAGCAGTGAGAGGACTAGCACAGATACGCAGTATTTT. It encodes CASSERTSTDTQYF.

A few counts support this clonotype. The chain is built from TRBV12-3 or TRBV12-4 and TRBJ2-3, with 7 bases aligning to TRBD1. Germline trimming cut 5 bases from V and 5 bases from J; bases unmatched to any gene: 10. The CDR3 has 15 amino acids. The CDR3 region has the DNA TGTGCCAGCAGTCCCCGGACAGGTAATCAAGATACGCAGTATTTT. Residues: CASSPRTGNQDTQYF.

In its sample, this clonotype was seen many times. The chain is built from TRBV4-2 and TRBJ2-1; 9 bases are a match to TRBD2. Germline V gene data show CDR1 as LGHNA and CDR2 as YNFKEQ. The trim removed 1 base at V and 3 bases at J, leaving 4 bases unmatched. The CDR3 runs to 16 residues. In DNA, the CDR3 is TGTGCCAGCAGCCAAGGGGCGGGGGGGCTCTACAATGAGCAGTTCTTC. Its protein is CASSQGAGGLYNEQFF.